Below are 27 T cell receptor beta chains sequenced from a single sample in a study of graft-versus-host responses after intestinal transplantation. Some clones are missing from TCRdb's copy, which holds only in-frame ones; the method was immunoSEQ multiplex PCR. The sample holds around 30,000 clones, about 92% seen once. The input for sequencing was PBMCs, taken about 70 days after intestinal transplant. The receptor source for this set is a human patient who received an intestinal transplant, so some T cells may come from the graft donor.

CDR3 in DNA: TGTGCCAGCAGCTTGGTGGGACAGTTAATCTACAATGAGCAGTTCTTC. Protein sequence: CASSLVGQLIYNEQFF. V and J are TRBV5-6 and TRBJ2-1; 7 nucleotides line up with TRBD1. The CDR3 spans 16 residues. The ends lost 0 bases at V and 3 bases at J; junction bases unmatched: 6. CDR1 is SGHDT and CDR2 is YYEEEE in the germline V gene.

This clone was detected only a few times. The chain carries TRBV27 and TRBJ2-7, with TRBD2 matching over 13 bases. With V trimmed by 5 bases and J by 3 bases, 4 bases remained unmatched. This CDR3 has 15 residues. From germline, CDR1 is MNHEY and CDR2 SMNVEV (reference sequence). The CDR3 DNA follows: TGTGCCAGCAGTGCAAGACTAGCGGGGGGCTACGAGCAGTACTTC. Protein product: CASSARLAGGYEQYF.

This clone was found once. As DNA, the CDR3 is TGCGCCAGCAGCTCGGGCGGGTCGCAATACAATGAGCAGTTCTTC. Translating it yields CASSSGGSQYNEQFF. The chain joins TRBV5-1 to TRBJ2-1; weak D call: TRBD2 (5 bases). The ends were cut back, 3 bases at V and 4 bases at J, with 14 bases in the middle. The CDR3 totals 15 residues. The germline CDR1 and CDR2 sequences are SGHRS and YFSETQ.

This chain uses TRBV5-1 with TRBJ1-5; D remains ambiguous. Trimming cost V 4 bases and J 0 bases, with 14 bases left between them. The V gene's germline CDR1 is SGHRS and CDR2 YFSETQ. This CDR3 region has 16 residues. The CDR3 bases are TGCGCCAGCAGCACCAATGTCGCAAATAGCAATCAGCCCCAGCATTTT. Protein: CASSTNVANSNQPQHF.

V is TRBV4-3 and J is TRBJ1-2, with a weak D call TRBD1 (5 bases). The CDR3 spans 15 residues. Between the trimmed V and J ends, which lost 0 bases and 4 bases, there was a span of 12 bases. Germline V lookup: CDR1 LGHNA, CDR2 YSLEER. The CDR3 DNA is TGCGCCAGCAGCCAAGATCAGGGAAGGTCCTATGGCTACACCTTC. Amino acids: CASSQDQGRSYGYTF.

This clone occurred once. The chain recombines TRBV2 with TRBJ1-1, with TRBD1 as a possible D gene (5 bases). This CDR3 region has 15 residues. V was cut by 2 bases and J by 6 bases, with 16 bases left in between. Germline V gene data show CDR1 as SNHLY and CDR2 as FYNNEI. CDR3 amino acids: CASSEFGGGAPEAFF. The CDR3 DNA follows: TGTGCCAGCAGTGAATTTGGGGGTGGGGCACCTGAAGCTTTCTTT.

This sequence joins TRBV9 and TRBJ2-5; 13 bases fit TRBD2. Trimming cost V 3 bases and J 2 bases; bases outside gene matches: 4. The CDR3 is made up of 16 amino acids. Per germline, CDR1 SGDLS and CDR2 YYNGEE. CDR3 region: CASSAGLAGLQETQYF. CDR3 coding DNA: TGTGCCAGCAGCGCGGGACTAGCGGGGTTACAAGAGACCCAGTACTTC.

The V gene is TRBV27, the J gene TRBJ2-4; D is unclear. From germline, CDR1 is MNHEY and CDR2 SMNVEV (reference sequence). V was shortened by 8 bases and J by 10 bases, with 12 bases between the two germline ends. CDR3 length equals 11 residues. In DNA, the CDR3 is TGTGCCAGCGGTATGGGTTATATTCAGTACTTC. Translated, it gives CASGMGYIQYF.

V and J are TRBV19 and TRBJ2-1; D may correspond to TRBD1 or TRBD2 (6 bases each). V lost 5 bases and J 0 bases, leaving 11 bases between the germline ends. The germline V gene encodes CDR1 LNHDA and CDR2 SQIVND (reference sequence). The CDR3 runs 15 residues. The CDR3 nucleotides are TGTGCCAGTAGTTGGGGGGCTCCCTCCTACAATGAGCAGTTCTTC. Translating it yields CASSWGAPSYNEQFF. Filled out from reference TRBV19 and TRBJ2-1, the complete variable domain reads DGGITQSPKYLFRKEGQNVTLSCEQNLNHDAMYWYRQDPGQGLRLIYYSQIVNDFQKGDIAEGYSVSREKKESFPLTVTSAQKNPTAFYLCASSWGAPSYNEQFFGPGTRLTVL.

The CDR3 coding sequence is TGCGCCAGCAGCGTGGACGCTAGCGGGAGGCACATTTACAATGAGCAGTTCTTC. Its protein product is CASSVDASGRHIYNEQFF. The chain employs TRBV10-1 and TRBJ2-1, with 11 nucleotides matching TRBD2. Germline V lookup: CDR1 WNHNN, CDR2 SYGVQD (reference sequence). The CDR3 is made up of 18 amino acids. V lost 6 bases, J lost 4 bases, and 14 bases stayed unmatched.

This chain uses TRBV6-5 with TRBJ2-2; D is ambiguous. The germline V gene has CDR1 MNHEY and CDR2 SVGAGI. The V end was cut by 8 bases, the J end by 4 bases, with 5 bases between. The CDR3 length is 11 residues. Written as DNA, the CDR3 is TGTGCCAGCCGGAGCACCGGGGAGCTGTTTTTT. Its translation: CASRSTGELFF.

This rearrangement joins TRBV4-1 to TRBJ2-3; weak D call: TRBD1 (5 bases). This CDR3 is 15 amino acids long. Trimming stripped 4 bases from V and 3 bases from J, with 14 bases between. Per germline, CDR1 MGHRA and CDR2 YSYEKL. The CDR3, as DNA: TGCGCCAGCAGCCGCCCTAGGGGCGCGACAGATACGCAGTATTTT. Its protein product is CASSRPRGATDTQYF.

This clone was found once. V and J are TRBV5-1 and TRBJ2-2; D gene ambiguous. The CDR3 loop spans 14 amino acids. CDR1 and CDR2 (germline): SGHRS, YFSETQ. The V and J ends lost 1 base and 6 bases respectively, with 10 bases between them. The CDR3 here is CASSLYNWPGELFF. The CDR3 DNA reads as TGCGCCAGCAGCTTGTATAATTGGCCCGGGGAGCTGTTTTTT.

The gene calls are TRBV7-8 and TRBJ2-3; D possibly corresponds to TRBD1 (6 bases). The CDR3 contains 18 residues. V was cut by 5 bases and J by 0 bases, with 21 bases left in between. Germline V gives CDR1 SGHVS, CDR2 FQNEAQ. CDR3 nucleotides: TGTGCCAGCAGCCATCATCCCCCGGACAGTCCTAGCACAGATACGCAGTATTTT. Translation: CASSHHPPDSPSTDTQYF.

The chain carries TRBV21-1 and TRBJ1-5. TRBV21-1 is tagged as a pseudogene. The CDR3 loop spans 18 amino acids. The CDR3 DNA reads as TGTGCCAGCAGCAAGGAGGACCGACCCTGTAATAGCAATCAGCCCCAGCATTTT. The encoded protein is CASSKEDRPCNSNQPQHF.

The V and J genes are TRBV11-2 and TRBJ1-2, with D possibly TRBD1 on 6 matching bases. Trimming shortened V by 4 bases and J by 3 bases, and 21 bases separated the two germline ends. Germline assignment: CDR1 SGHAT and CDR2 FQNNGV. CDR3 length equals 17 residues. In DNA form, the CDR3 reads TGTGCCAGCAGCTCCAAAAACAGGGAATACTCGGACTATGGCTACACCTTC. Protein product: CASSSKNREYSDYGYTF.

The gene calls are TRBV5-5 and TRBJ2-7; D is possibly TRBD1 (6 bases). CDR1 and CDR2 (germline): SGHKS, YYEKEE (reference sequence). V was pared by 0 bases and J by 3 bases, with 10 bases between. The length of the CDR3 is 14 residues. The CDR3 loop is CASSLERTVYEQYF. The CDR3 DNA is TGTGCCAGCAGCTTGGAACGGACAGTCTACGAGCAGTACTTC.

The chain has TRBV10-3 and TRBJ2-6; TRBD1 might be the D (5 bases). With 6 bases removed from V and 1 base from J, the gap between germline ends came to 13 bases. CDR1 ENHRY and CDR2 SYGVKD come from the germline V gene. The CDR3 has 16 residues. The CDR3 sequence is CAISAGLLSGANVLTF. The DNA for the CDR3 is TGTGCCATCAGCGCAGGGCTACTATCTGGGGCCAACGTCCTGACTTTC.

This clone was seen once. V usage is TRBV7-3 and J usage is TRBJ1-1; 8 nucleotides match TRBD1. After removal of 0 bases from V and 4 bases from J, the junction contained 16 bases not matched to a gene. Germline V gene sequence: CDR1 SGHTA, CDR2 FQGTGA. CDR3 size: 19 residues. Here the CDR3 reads CASSLTPLPIRGRSTEAFF. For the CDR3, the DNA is TGTGCCAGCAGCTTAACACCACTACCCATCAGGGGGCGTAGCACTGAAGCTTTCTTT. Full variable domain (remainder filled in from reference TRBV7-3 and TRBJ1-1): GAGVSQTPSNKVTEKGKYVELRCDPISGHTALYWYRQSLGQGPEFLIYFQGTGAADDSGLPNDRFFAVRPEGSVSTLKIQRTERGDSAVYLCASSLTPLPIRGRSTEAFFGQGTRLTVV.

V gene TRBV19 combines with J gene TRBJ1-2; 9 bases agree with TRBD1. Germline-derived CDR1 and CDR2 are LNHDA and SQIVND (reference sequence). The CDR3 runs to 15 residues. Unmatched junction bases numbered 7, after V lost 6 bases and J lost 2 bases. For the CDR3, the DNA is TGTGCCAGTAGGACGGGACAGGGAACGAACTATGGCTACACCTTC. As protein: CASRTGQGTNYGYTF.

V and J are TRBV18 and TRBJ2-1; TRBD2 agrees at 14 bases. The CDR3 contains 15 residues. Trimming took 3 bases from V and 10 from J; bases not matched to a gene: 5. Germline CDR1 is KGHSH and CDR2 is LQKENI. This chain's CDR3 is CASSPTSGGAQEQFF. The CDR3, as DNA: TGTGCCAGCTCACCGACTAGCGGGGGGGCCCAGGAGCAGTTCTTC.

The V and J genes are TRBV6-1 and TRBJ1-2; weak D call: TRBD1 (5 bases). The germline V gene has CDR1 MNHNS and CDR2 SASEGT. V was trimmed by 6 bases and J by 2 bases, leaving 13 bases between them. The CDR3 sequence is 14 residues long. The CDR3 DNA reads TGTGCCAGCAGCCCGGGACGGGTAAACTATGGCTACACCTTC. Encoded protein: CASSPGRVNYGYTF.

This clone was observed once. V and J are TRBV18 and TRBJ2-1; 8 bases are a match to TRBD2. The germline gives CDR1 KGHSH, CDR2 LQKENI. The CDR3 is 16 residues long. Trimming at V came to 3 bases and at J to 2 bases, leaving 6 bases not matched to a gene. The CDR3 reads CASSPVTSVTYNEQFF. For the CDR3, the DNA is TGTGCCAGCTCACCCGTGACTAGCGTTACCTACAATGAGCAGTTCTTC.

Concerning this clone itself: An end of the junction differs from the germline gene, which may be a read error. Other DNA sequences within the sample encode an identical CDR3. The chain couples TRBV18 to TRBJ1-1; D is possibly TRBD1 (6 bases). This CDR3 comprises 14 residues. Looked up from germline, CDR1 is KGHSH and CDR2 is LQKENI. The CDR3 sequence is CASSPPGENTEAFF. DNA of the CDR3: TGTGCCAGCTCGCCACCAGGGGAGAACACTGAAGCTTTCTTT.

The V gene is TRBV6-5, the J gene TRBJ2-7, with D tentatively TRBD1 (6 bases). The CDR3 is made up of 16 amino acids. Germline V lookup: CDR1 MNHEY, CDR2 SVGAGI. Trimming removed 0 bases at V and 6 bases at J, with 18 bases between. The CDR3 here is CASSYSIQGPAGEQYF. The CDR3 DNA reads TGTGCCAGCAGTTACTCGATACAGGGCCCGGCTGGCGAGCAGTACTTC.

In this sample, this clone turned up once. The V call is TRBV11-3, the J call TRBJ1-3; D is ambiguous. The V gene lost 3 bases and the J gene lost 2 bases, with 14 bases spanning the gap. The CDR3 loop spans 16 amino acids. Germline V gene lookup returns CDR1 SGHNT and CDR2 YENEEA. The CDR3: CASSLIYPPPGNTIYF. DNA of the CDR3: TGTGCCAGCAGCTTGATTTACCCCCCTCCTGGAAACACCATATATTTT.

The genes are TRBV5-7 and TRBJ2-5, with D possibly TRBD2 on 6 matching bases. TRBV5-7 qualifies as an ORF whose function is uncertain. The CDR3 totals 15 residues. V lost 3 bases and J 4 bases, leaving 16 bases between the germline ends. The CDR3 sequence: CASSWDLSGLETQYF. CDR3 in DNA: TGTGCCAGCAGCTGGGACCTTAGCGGTTTAGAGACCCAGTACTTC.